The 19 T cell receptor beta chains presented below share a single source sample, sequenced in a study of cytomegalovirus exposure and HLA in healthy donors. Both 60 Vbeta primers and 13 Jbeta primers went into the PCR. The data were produced by immunoSEQ multiplex PCR, yet TCRdb's version contains in-frame clones alone and is incomplete. The table lists about 210,000 clones, over 60% of them singletons. The sequencing sample was made of PBMCs. These receptors originate from a male donor in good health and CMV-seronegative.

The V and J genes are TRBV5-6 and TRBJ2-1; the D gene is possibly TRBD2 (5 bases). Germline V gene lookup returns CDR1 SGHDT and CDR2 YYEEEE. V was cut by 4 bases and J by 3 bases, with 14 bases left in between. The CDR3 is 15 amino acids. The CDR3 DNA sequence: TGTGCCAGCAGCCCAAGGACGGGATTCTACAATGAGCAGTTCTTC. This encodes CASSPRTGFYNEQFF.

As for this clone: A junction end diverges from the germline sequence, so it may reflect a read error. V and J are TRBV13 and TRBJ1-3, with 8 bases fitting TRBD1. This CDR3 comprises 14 residues. Germline V gene sequence: CDR1 PRHDT, CDR2 FYEKMQ (reference sequence). The CDR3 region has the DNA TGCGCCAGCAACTTACAGGGGGCTGGAAACACCATATATTTT. Translating it yields CASNLQGAGNTIYF.

The chain carries TRBV27 and TRBJ1-4; D possibly corresponds to TRBD1 (6 bases). V was pared by 3 bases and J by 7 bases, with 15 bases between. This CDR3 comprises 15 residues. CDR1 and CDR2 from the germline V gene are MNHEY and SMNVEV (reference sequence). CDR3 residues: CASSLGASLGEKLFF. CDR3 nucleotide sequence: TGTGCCAGCAGTTTGGGGGCTTCGTTAGGTGAAAAACTGTTTTTT.

V gene TRBV7-3 combines with J gene TRBJ1-2, with TRBD1 as a possible D gene (5 bases). Trimming removed 4 bases from V and 0 bases from J, with 18 bases in between. Per the germline V gene, CDR1 is SGHTA and CDR2 is FQGTGA. The CDR3 is made up of 17 amino acids. In DNA, the CDR3 is TGTGCCAGCAGCTCAGGACCTTTGGCGGGGGCTAACTATGGCTACACCTTC. Its translation: CASSSGPLAGANYGYTF. Full variable domain (missing parts from reference TRBV7-3 and TRBJ1-2): GAGVSQTPSNKVTEKGKYVELRCDPISGHTALYWYRQSLGQGPEFLIYFQGTGAADDSGLPNDRFFAVRPEGSVSTLKIQRTERGDSAVYLCASSSGPLAGANYGYTFGSGTRLTVV.

The chain combines TRBV11-3 with TRBJ2-7; 7 bases align to TRBD1. Germline CDR1 SGHNT, CDR2 YENEEA. The CDR3 loop spans 13 amino acids. V dropped 5 bases and J dropped 9; count of bases not matched to a gene: 10. The CDR3 DNA reads TGTGCCAGCAGCCCCGGGACAGAGTCTCGGCAGTACTTC. Amino acids: CASSPGTESRQYF.

The table lists this clone with a count of one. The gene calls are TRBV7-2 and TRBJ1-1; TRBD1 matches 7 bases. Losses at the gene ends were 5 bases for V and 1 base for J; bases not matched to a gene: 4. The CDR3 contains 14 residues. Looked up from germline, CDR1 is SGHTA and CDR2 is FQGNSA. The CDR3 reads CASSPGTANTEAFF. The CDR3 DNA reads as TGTGCCAGCAGCCCCGGGACAGCGAACACTGAAGCTTTCTTT.

This clone was seen just once. This chain links TRBV30 with TRBJ2-1; D perhaps matches TRBD1 (5 bases). The CDR3 has 15 residues. The germline V gene has CDR1 GTSNPN and CDR2 SVGIG (reference sequence). The ends were cut back, 0 bases at V and 7 bases at J, with 16 bases in the middle. This CDR3 reads CAWSVRGRVGNEQFF. CDR3 nucleotide sequence: TGTGCCTGGAGTGTACGTGGCAGGGTAGGGAATGAGCAGTTCTTC. Based on the CDR3 plus reference TRBV30 and TRBJ2-1, the full variable domain is SQTIHQWPATLVQPVGSPLSLECTVEGTSNPNLYWYRQAAGRGLQLLFYSVGIGQISSEVPQNLSASRPQDRQFILSSKKLLLSDSGFYLCAWSVRGRVGNEQFFGPGTRLTVL.

J is TRBJ2-6 and V is TRBV6-5, with D hard to call. There are 15 residues in the CDR3. Germline CDR1 MNHEY, CDR2 SVGAGI. V dropped 4 bases and J dropped 0 bases, with 7 bases sitting between them. The chain's CDR3 is CASSSPFSGANVLTF. DNA of the CDR3: TGTGCCAGCAGTTCCCCCTTCTCTGGGGCCAACGTCCTGACTTTC.

This CDR3 reads CASSVDRDTGELFF. The CDR3 DNA reads as TGTGCCAGCAGTGTGGACAGAGACACCGGGGAGCTGTTTTTT. The chain has TRBV2 and TRBJ2-2, with D perhaps matching TRBD1 (6 bases). The germline V and J ends were trimmed by 4 bases and 3 bases, with 9 bases remaining between them. The CDR3 totals 14 residues. The germline gives CDR1 SNHLY, CDR2 FYNNEI.

This clone was counted between two and nine times. The chain uses TRBV18 and TRBJ2-1; possible D gene TRBD1, 7 bases. CDR1 and CDR2 from the germline V gene are KGHSH and LQKENI. Trimming shortened V by 2 bases and J by 13 bases, and 27 bases separated the two germline ends. CDR3 length: 17 residues. CDR3 in amino acids: CASSPERRGQHKSGQFF. DNA for the CDR3: TGTGCCAGCTCACCAGAACGGAGGGGGCAACATAAGAGTGGTCAGTTCTTC.

The V gene is TRBV10-1, the J gene TRBJ2-7; D possibly corresponds to TRBD2 (6 bases). Trimming removed 9 bases from V and 0 bases from J, with 15 bases in between. This CDR3 contains 14 residues. Germline lookup yields CDR1 WNHNN and CDR2 SYGVQD (reference sequence). As DNA, the CDR3 is TGCGCCAGAACCGGGACTTCCAGCTCCTACGAGCAGTACTTC. Protein sequence: CARTGTSSSYEQYF.

The rearrangement uses TRBV27 and TRBJ2-2, with D possibly being TRBD1 (5 bases). This CDR3 contains 13 residues. V dropped 5 bases and J dropped 6 bases, with 10 bases sitting between them. The germline V gene encodes CDR1 MNHEY and CDR2 SMNVEV (reference sequence). This CDR3 is CASSILGAGELFF. The DNA for the CDR3 is TGTGCCAGCAGTATCCTAGGGGCCGGGGAGCTGTTTTTT.

V and J are TRBV5-6 and TRBJ2-3; tentative D call: TRBD1 (6 bases). The CDR3 has 13 amino acids. Trimming cost V 6 bases and J 4 bases, with 12 bases left between them. Germline-derived CDR1 and CDR2 are SGHDT and YYEEEE. The CDR3 sequence is CASTLQGPDTQYF. The CDR3 region has the DNA TGTGCCAGCACCCTTCAGGGGCCAGATACGCAGTATTTT.

The chain recombines TRBV5-1 with TRBJ1-2; D is perhaps TRBD1 (6 bases). This CDR3 has 15 residues. The germline gives CDR1 SGHRS, CDR2 YFSETQ. The V end lost 0 bases, the J end lost 2 bases, and 11 bases lay between the germline ends. CDR3 residues: CASSLASGQNYGYTF. The CDR3 DNA sequence: TGCGCCAGCAGCTTGGCCTCGGGACAAAACTATGGCTACACCTTC.

The DNA for the CDR3 is TGTGCCAGCAGCGTCTATATATCCTCCTACGAGCAGTACTTC. It encodes CASSVYISSYEQYF. The chain combines TRBV9 with TRBJ2-7; D ambiguous. Trimming left V 2 bases short and J 0 bases short, with 9 bases between. This CDR3 spans 14 amino acids. Germline CDR1 and CDR2: SGDLS and YYNGEE.

J is TRBJ1-4 and V is TRBV5-5, with D possibly TRBD1 on 6 matching bases. The germline V gene has CDR1 SGHKS and CDR2 YYEKEE (reference sequence). CDR3 length equals 15 residues. Deletions cut 2 bases from V and 3 bases from J, with 11 bases between. As DNA, the CDR3 is TGTGCCAGCAGCTTTCGAGGGACATCTAATGAAAAACTGTTTTTT. Translation gives CASSFRGTSNEKLFF.

V usage is TRBV6-5 and J usage is TRBJ2-7; the match to TRBD2 covers 12 bases. Germline CDR1 MNHEY, CDR2 SVGAGI. This CDR3 is 14 amino acids long. V lost 6 bases and J lost 3; bases outside the gene matches: 3. The CDR3 reads CASRRLAGDYEQYF. The DNA of the CDR3 is TGTGCCAGCAGGAGACTAGCGGGGGACTACGAGCAGTACTTC.

CDR3 sequence (DNA): TGTGCCAGCAGAATACAGGGGAACACCGGGGAGCTGTTTTTT. Translating it yields CASRIQGNTGELFF. The rearrangement uses TRBV25-1 and TRBJ2-2; maybe TRBD1 (6 bases). CDR3 length: 14 amino acids. Germline values: CDR1 MGHDK, CDR2 SYGVNS. The V and J ends lost 6 bases and 1 base respectively, with 9 bases between them.

The chain uses TRBV28 and TRBJ2-5; D possibly corresponds to TRBD2 (6 bases). This CDR3 has 14 amino acids. Germline V gene data show CDR1 as MDHEN and CDR2 as SYDVKM. Trimming pared 6 bases from V and 2 bases from J, leaving 13 bases between. CDR3 sequence reads: CASSPLGGQETQYF. The CDR3 DNA follows: TGTGCCAGCAGCCCACTTGGGGGGCAAGAGACCCAGTACTTC. Variable domain in full (rest from reference TRBV28 and TRBJ2-5): DVKVTQSSRYLVKRTGEKVFLECVQDMDHENMFWYRQDPGLGLRLIYFSYDVKMKEKGDIPEGYSVSREKKERFSLILESASTNQTSMYLCASSPLGGQETQYFGPGTRLLVL.